The clone carrying this T cell receptor beta chain turned up a few times. What it recognizes is unknown. With the Oncomine TCR Beta short-read assay, DNA from cultured CD4+ T cells was sequenced. From cultured CD4+ T cells, genomic DNA was extracted. TCRdb reprocessed the PCR reads with MiXCR, giving one entry per CDR3 protein. Of under 20,000 distinct CDR3 sequences in the sample, 51% are singletons; the top ten hold more than 8.5%. Treatment of the sample: roughly 10-day PBMC culture with coronavirus spike peptide pools or control peptides (ViraFEST assay). ViraFEST sequenced TCRs after peptide-pool expansion of antigen-specific T cells. This CDR3 is 14 amino acids long. V shed 5 bases and J shed 0 bases, with 10 bases lying between them. Germline V gene lookup returns CDR1 SEHNR and CDR2 FQNEAQ (reference sequence). These data are taken from a study of vaccination and CD4 T cells after COVID-19. Turning to the study itself: Convalescent donors: six male, four female; seven Caucasian, two Asian, one multiracial, two Hispanic.

The sequencing here drew on CD4+ T cells from blood, cultured in vitro, taken before SARS-CoV-2 vaccination. The sequence derives from a human donor who had recovered from COVID-19. The chain joins TRBV7-9 to TRBJ1-2; possible D gene TRBD1, 5 bases. The CDR3 DNA is TGTGCCAGCAGCCCGCGGACATCTAACTATGGCTACACCTTC. Translation gives CASSPRTSNYGYTF. Using reference TRBV7-9 and TRBJ1-2 for the parts outside the CDR3, the full variable domain is DTGVSQNPRHKITKRGQNVTFRCDPISEHNRLYWYRQTLGQGPEFLTYFQNEAQLEKSRLLSDRFSAERPKGSFSTLEIQRTEQGDSAMYLCASSPRTSNYGYTFGSGTRLTVV.